The 9 T cell receptor beta chains given below trace back to one sample, sequenced in a study of blood T cells in healthy people across ages. PCR was performed a second time for roughly 7 to 12 cycles using a sample-barcoded 5' primer and a J-beta primer mix. TCRdb ran MiXCR on the 5' RACE reads and lists one entry per CDR3 protein. The table shows 600,000 to 900,000 distinct CDR3 sequences, with roughly 25% occurring only once. This sample was shared with a second study, whose subject was T cells of mothers and their children.

Input material: blood. The receptors here all came from a boy aged 10-17 years in good health.

This rearrangement joins TRBV11-2 to TRBJ2-7; D is possibly TRBD2 (5 bases). V lost 0 bases to trimming and J lost 5 bases, with 14 bases between them. The CDR3 has 15 residues. From germline, CDR1 is SGHAT and CDR2 FQNNGV. The CDR3: CASSLEFTGNDEQYF. CDR3 DNA: TGTGCCAGCAGCTTAGAATTCACGGGGAACGACGAGCAGTACTTC.

The chain combines TRBV29-1 with TRBJ2-4; TRBD2 might be the D (5 bases). The length of the CDR3 is 14 residues. Trimming shortened V by 4 bases and J by 5 bases, and 15 bases separated the two germline ends. Per germline, CDR1 SQVTM and CDR2 ANQGSEA. The CDR3 protein is CSVVEAVRENIQYF. For the CDR3, the DNA is TGCAGCGTTGTTGAAGCAGTGCGGGAAAACATTCAGTACTTC.

This clonotype was observed a few times. The rearrangement uses TRBV18 and TRBJ1-1, with 8 nucleotides matching TRBD1. V lost 6 bases to trimming and J lost 7 bases; unmatched junction nucleotides: 10. CDR1 and CDR2 from the germline V gene are KGHSH and LQKENI. The length of the CDR3 is 14 residues. The chain's CDR3 is CASSERGQVYEAFF. For the CDR3, the DNA is TGTGCCAGCTCCGAAAGGGGACAGGTGTATGAAGCTTTCTTT.

The rearrangement links TRBV7-2 to TRBJ1-5, with unresolved D. The V gene's germline CDR1 is SGHTA and CDR2 FQGNSA. The CDR3 totals 12 residues. Trimming left V 6 bases short and J 6 bases short, with 9 bases between. CDR3 protein: CASSQTGQPQHF. The CDR3, as DNA: TGTGCCAGCAGTCAGACTGGTCAGCCCCAGCATTTT.

The chain joins TRBV5-1 to TRBJ2-5; TRBD2 matches 9 bases. The V and J ends lost 0 bases and 5 bases, in that order; junction bases with no gene match: 5. Germline CDR1 SGHRS, CDR2 YFSETQ. This CDR3 has 15 amino acids. The DNA for the CDR3 is TGCGCCAGCAGCTTGGAGTTAGCGGGGGCTGAGACCCAGTACTTC. Protein product: CASSLELAGAETQYF.

This clonotype was seen only a few times. V gene TRBV7-2 combines with J gene TRBJ1-1; maybe TRBD1 (6 bases). This CDR3 has 14 amino acids. Germline loops: CDR1 SGHTA, CDR2 FQGNSA. V was shortened by 1 base and J by 5 bases, with 11 bases between the two germline ends. CDR3 DNA sequence: TGTGCCAGCAGCTTAGACAGGGTGTCGACTGAAGCTTTCTTT. Translating gives CASSLDRVSTEAFF.

This clonotype was seen a handful of times. The chain uses TRBV6-5 and TRBJ1-1; D is unresolved. The germline V and J ends were trimmed by 1 base and 0 bases, with 3 bases remaining between them. The CDR3 contains 13 residues. CDR1 MNHEY and CDR2 SVGAGI come from the germline V gene. CDR3 in DNA: TGTGCCAGCAGTTACTTGATGAACACTGAAGCTTTCTTT. It is translated as CASSYLMNTEAFF.

This clonotype was observed a few times. The chain recombines TRBV9 with TRBJ2-5, with 10 nucleotides matching TRBD2. The CDR3 is made up of 16 amino acids. V gave up 1 base and J gave up 0 bases; unmatched junction bases: 3. Germline-derived CDR1 and CDR2 are SGDLS and YYNGEE. CDR3 sequence (DNA): TGTGCCAGCAGCGTAAGCGGGGGGGCGTACCAAGAGACCCAGTACTTC. Amino acid sequence: CASSVSGGAYQETQYF.

Details on this clonotype: The conserved phenylalanine or tryptophan normally closing the CDR3 is absent here, so this likely arose from a read error. The chain combines TRBV30 with TRBJ1-6; D gene uncertain. CDR3 size: 13 residues. The germline V gene has CDR1 GTSNPN and CDR2 SVGIG (reference sequence). The CDR3 nucleotides are TGTGTCTGGCGGGGATATTTAGATTCACCCCTCCACTCT. Amino acids: CVWRGYLDSPLHS.